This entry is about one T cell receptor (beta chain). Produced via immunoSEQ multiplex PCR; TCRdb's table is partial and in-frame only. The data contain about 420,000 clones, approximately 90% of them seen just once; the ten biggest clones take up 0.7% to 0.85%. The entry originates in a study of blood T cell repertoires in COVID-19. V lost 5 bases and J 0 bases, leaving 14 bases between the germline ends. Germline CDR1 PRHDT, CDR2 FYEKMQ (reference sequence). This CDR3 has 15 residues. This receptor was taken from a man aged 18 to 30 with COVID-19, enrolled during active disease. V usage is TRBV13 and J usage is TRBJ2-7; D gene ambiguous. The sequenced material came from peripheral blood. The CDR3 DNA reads TGTGCCAGCAGCGCCGTTTCTACCTCCTCCTACGAGCAGTACTTC. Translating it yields CASSAVSTSSYEQYF.